This T cell receptor (beta chain) was captured by sequencing in a study of T cells in Graves' hyperthyroidism and ophthalmopathy. Germline CDR1 is SGHDT and CDR2 is YYEEEE. V was cut by 4 bases and J by 4 bases, with 15 bases left in between. The CDR3 extends over 14 amino acids. This clonotype was seen ten or more times. TCR beta CDR3 regions were amplified from RNA transcripts. Carried out on the TCR CDR3, a first-round RT-PCR used the HTBI primer set. In TCRdb, the multiplex PCR reads were re-called with MiXCR into one record per CDR3 protein. The sample has around 240,000 distinct CDR3 sequences, roughly 14% seen once.

The source of this sequence is a woman in her forties with Graves' hyperthyroidism that later progressed to Graves' ophthalmopathy. This chain uses TRBV5-6 with TRBJ2-7; no reliable D call. The sample was blood. The CDR3 sequence is CASSLHALSYEQYF. CDR3 sequence (DNA): TGTGCCAGCAGCCTTCATGCTCTTTCGTACGAGCAGTACTTC. Looking up the rest from reference TRBV5-6 and TRBJ2-7 gives the full variable domain: DAGVTQSPTHLIKTRGQQVTLRCSPKSGHDTVSWYQQALGQGPQFIFQYYEEEERQRGNFPDRFSGHQFPNYSSELNVNALLLGDSALYLCASSLHALSYEQYFGPGTRLTVT.